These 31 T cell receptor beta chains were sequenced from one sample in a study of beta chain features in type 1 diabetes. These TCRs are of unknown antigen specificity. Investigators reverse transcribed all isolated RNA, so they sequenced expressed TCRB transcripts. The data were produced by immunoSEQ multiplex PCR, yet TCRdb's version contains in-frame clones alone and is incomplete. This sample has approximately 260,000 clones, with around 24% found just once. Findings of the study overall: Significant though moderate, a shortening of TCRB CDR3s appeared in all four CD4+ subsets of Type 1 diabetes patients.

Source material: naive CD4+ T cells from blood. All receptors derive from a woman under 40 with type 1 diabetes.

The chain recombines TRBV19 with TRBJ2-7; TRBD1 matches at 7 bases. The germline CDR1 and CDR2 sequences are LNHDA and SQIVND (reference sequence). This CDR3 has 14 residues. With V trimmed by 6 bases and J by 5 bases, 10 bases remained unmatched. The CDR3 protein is CASSHRDRSNEQYF. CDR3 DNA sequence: TGTGCCAGTAGCCACCGGGACAGAAGCAACGAGCAGTACTTC.

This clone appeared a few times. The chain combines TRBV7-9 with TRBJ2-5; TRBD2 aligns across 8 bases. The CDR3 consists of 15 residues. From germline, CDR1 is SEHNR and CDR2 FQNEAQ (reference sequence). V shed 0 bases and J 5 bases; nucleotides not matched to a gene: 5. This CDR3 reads CASSLASGSWETQYF. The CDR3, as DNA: TGTGCCAGCAGCTTAGCAAGCGGGAGTTGGGAGACCCAGTACTTC.

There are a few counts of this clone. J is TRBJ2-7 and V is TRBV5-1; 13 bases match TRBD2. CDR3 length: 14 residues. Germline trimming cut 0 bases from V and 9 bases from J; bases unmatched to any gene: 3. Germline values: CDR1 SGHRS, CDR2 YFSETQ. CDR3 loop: CASSLDRTSGRQYF. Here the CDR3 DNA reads TGCGCCAGCAGCTTGGATAGGACTAGCGGGAGGCAGTACTTC.

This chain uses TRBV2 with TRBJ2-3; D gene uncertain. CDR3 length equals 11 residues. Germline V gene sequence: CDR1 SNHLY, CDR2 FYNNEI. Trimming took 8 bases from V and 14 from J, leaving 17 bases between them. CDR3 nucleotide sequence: TGTGCCAGCTTGATCGCGGCCGACTGGTATTTT. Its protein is CASLIAADWYF. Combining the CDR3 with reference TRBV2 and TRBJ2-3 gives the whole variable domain EPEVTQTPSHQVTQMGQEVILRCVPISNHLYFYWYRQILGQKVEFLVSFYNNEISEKSEIFDDQFSVERPDGSNFTLKIRSTKLEDSAMYFCASLIAADWYFGPGTRLTVL.

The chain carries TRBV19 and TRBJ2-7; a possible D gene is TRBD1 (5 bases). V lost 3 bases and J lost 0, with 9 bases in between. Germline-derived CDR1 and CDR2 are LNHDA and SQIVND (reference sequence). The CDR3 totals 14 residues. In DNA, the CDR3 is TGTGCCAGTAGTATCCCCGGACACTCCTACGAGCAGTACTTC. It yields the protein CASSIPGHSYEQYF.

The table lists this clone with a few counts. The CDR3: CASSQGTTGNYGYTF. The CDR3 DNA sequence: TGTGCCAGCAGCCAAGGCACCACAGGGAACTATGGCTACACCTTC. V usage is TRBV14 and J usage is TRBJ1-2, with D possibly matching TRBD1 (6 bases). Per the germline V gene, CDR1 is SGHDN and CDR2 is FVKESK. V lost 1 base, J lost 2 bases, and 11 bases lay in between. CDR3 length equals 15 residues. Full variable domain (outside the CDR3, taken from reference TRBV14 and TRBJ1-2): EAGVTQFPSHSVIEKGQTVTLRCDPISGHDNLYWYRRVMGKEIKFLLHFVKESKQDESGMPNNRFLAERTGGTYSTLKVQPAELEDSGVYFCASSQGTTGNYGYTFGSGTRLTVV.

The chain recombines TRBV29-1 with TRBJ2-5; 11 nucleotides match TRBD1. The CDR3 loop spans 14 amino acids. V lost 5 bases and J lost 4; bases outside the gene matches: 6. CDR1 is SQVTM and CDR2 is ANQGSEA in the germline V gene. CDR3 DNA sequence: TGCAGCGTTACAGGACAGGGGGCGTCAGAGACCCAGTACTTC. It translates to CSVTGQGASETQYF. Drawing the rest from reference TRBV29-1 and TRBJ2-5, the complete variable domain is SAVISQKPSRDICQRGTSLTIQCQVDSQVTMMFWYRQQPGQSLTLIATANQGSEATYESGFVIDKFPISRPNLTFSTLTVSNMSPEDSSIYLCSVTGQGASETQYFGPGTRLLVL.

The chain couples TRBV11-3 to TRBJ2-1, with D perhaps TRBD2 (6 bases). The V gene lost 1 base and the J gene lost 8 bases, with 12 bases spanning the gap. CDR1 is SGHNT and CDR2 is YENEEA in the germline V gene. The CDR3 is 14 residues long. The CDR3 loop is CASSLAGTRHEQFF. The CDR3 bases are TGTGCCAGCAGCTTAGCTGGGACTCGCCATGAGCAGTTCTTC.

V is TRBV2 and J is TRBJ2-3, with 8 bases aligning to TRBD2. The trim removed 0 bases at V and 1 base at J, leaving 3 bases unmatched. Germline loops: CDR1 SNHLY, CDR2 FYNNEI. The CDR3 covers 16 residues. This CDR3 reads CASSEATLAGTDTQYF. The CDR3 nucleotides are TGTGCCAGCAGTGAAGCGACACTAGCGGGCACAGATACGCAGTATTTT.

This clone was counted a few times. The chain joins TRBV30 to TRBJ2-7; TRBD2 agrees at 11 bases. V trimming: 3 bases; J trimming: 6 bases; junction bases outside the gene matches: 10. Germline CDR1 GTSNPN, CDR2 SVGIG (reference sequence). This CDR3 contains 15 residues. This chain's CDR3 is CAWSRYGLAGSEQYF. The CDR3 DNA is TGTGCCTGGAGCAGGTACGGACTAGCGGGCTCCGAGCAGTACTTC.

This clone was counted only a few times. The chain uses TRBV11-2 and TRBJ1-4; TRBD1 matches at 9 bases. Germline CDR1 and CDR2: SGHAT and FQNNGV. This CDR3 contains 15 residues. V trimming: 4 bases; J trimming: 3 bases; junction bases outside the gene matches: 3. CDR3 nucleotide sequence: TGTGCCAGCAGCTCGACAGGGGGATCTAATGAAAAACTGTTTTTT. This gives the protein CASSSTGGSNEKLFF.

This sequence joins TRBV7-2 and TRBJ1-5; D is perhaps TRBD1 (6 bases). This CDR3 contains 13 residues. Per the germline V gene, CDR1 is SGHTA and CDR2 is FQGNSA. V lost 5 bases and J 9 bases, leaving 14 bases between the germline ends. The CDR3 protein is CASSRDNGRPQHF. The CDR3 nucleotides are TGTGCCAGCAGCCGGGACAATGGGAGGCCCCAGCATTTT.

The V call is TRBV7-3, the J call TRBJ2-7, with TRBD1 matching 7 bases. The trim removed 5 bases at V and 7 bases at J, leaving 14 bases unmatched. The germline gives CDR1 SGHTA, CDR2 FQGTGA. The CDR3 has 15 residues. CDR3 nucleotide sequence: TGTGCCAGCAGCCCCGGCCTCCTCACAGGGGATGAGCAGTACTTC. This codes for CASSPGLLTGDEQYF. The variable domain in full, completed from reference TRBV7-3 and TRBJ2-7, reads GAGVSQTPSNKVTEKGKYVELRCDPISGHTALYWYRQSLGQGPEFLIYFQGTGAADDSGLPNDRFFAVRPEGSVSTLKIQRTERGDSAVYLCASSPGLLTGDEQYFGPGTRLTVT.

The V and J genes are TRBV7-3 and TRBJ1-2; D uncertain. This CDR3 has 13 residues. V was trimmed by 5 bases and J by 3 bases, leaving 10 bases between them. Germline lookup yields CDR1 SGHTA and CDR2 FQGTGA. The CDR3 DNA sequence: TGTGCCAGCAGCCCGGGGATCGACTATGGCTACACCTTC. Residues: CASSPGIDYGYTF.

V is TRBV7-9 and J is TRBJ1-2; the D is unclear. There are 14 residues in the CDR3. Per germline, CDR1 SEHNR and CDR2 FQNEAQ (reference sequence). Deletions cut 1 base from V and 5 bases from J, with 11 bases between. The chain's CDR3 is CASSLDPGLYGYTF. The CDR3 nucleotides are TGTGCCAGCAGCTTAGACCCGGGTCTTTATGGCTACACCTTC.

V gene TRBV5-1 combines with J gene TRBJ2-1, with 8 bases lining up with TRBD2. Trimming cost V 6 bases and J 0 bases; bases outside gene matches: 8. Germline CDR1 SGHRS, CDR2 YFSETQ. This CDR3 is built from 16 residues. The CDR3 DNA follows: TGCGCCAGCACCATGGGGAGCGGGAGCTCCTACAATGAGCAGTTCTTC. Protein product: CASTMGSGSSYNEQFF.

The CDR3: CASSEQGAFYGYTF. The CDR3 DNA reads TGTGCCAGCAGCGAACAGGGGGCGTTCTATGGCTACACCTTC. The chain uses TRBV7-2 and TRBJ1-2; 9 nucleotides line up with TRBD1. Germline V lookup: CDR1 SGHTA, CDR2 FQGNSA. The CDR3 contains 14 residues. Trimming removed 5 bases from V and 4 bases from J; junction bases left unmatched: 5.

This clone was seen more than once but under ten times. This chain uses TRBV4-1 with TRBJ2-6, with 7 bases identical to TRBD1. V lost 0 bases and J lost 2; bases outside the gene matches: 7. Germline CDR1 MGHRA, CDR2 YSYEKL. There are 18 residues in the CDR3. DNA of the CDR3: TGCGCCAGCAGCCAAGACGTACAGGGGTGGACTGGGGCCAACGTCCTGACTTTC. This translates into CASSQDVQGWTGANVLTF.

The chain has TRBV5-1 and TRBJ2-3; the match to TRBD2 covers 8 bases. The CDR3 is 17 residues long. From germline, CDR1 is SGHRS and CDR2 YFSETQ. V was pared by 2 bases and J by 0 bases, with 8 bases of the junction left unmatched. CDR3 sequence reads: CASSLPLAGPSTDTQYF. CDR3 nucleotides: TGCGCCAGCAGCTTACCTCTAGCGGGTCCTAGCACAGATACGCAGTATTTT.

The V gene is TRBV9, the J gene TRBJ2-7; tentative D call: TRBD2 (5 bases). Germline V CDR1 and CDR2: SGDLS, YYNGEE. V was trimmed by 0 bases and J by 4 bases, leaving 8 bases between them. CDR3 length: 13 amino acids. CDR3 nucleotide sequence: TGTGCCAGCAGCGTAGATCCGGGATACGAGCAGTACTTC. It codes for CASSVDPGYEQYF.

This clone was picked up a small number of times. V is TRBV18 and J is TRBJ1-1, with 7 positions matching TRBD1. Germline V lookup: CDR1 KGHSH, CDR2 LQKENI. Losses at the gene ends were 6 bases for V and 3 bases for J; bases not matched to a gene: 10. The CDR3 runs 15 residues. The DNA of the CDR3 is TGTGCCAGCTCCCTTACACAGGGGAGAGACACTGAAGCTTTCTTT. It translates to CASSLTQGRDTEAFF.

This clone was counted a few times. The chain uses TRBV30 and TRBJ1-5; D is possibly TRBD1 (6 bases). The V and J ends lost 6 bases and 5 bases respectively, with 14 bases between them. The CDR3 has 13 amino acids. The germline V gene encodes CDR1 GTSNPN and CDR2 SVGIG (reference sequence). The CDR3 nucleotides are TGTGCCTGTTCAGTGTCAGGGGATCAGCCCCAGCATTTT. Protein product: CACSVSGDQPQHF. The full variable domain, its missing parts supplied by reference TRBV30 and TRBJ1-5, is SQTIHQWPATLVQPVGSPLSLECTVEGTSNPNLYWYRQAAGRGLQLLFYSVGIGQISSEVPQNLSASRPQDRQFILSSKKLLLSDSGFYLCACSVSGDQPQHFGDGTRLSIL.

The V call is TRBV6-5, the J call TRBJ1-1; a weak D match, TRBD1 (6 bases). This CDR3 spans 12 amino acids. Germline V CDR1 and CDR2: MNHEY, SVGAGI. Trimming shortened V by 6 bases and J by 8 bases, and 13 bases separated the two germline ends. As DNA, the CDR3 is TGTGCCAGCAGCTCAGGGGCGTCGGAAGCTTTCTTT. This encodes CASSSGASEAFF.

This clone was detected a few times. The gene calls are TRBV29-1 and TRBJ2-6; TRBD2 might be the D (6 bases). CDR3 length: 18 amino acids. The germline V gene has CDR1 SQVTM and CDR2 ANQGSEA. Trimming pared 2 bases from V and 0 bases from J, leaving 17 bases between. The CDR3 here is CSVERLSGLRSGANVLTF. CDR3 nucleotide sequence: TGCAGCGTTGAAAGGCTAAGCGGGTTGCGCTCTGGGGCCAACGTCCTGACTTTC.

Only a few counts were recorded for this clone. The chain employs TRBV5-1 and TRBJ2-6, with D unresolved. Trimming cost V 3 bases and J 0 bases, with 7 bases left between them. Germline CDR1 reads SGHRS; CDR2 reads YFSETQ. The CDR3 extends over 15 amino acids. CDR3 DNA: TGCGCCAGCAGCTCCGAGTACTCTGGGGCCAACGTCCTGACTTTC. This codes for CASSSEYSGANVLTF.

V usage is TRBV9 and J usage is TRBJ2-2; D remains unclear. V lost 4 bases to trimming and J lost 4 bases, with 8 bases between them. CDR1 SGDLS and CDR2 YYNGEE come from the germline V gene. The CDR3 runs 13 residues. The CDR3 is CASSRAGTGELFF. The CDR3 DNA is TGTGCCAGCAGCCGAGCAGGCACCGGGGAGCTGTTTTTT.

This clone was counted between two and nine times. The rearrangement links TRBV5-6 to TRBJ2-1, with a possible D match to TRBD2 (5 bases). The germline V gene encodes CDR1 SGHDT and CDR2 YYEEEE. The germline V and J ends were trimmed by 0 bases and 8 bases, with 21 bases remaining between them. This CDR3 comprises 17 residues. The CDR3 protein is CASSLVPGGIPLDEQFF. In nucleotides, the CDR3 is TGTGCCAGCAGCTTGGTTCCTGGAGGCATCCCTCTCGATGAGCAGTTCTTC.

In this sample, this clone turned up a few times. CDR3 nucleotides: TGTGCCAGCAGTTCCGGGGAGTATGGCTACACCTTC. It codes for CASSSGEYGYTF. The rearrangement links TRBV28 to TRBJ1-2; D is unclear. The germline gives CDR1 MDHEN, CDR2 SYDVKM. This CDR3 comprises 12 residues. Trimming took off 4 bases at V and 5 bases at J, with 8 bases between the two ends.

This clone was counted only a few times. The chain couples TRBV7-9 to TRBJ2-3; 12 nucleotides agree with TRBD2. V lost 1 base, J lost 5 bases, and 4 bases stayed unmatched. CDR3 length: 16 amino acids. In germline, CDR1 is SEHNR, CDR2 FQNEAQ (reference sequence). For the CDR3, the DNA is TGTGCCAGCAGCTTAGGACTAGCGGGAGCTGAAGATACGCAGTATTTT. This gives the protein CASSLGLAGAEDTQYF.

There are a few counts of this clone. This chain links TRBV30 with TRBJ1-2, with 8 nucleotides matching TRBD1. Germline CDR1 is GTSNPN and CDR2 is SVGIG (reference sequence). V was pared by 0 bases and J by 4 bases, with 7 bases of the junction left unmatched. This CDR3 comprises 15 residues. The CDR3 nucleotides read TGTGCCTGGAGTGTACTCGAGGACAGGGTCTATGGCTACACCTTC. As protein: CAWSVLEDRVYGYTF. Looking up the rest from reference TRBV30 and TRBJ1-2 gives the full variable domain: SQTIHQWPATLVQPVGSPLSLECTVEGTSNPNLYWYRQAAGRGLQLLFYSVGIGQISSEVPQNLSASRPQDRQFILSSKKLLLSDSGFYLCAWSVLEDRVYGYTFGSGTRLTVV.

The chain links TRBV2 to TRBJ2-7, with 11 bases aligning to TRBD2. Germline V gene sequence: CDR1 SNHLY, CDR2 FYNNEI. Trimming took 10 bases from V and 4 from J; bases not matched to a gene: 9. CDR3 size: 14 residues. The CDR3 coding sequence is TGTGCCACCCATCCCGGGACTAGCGGATACGAGCAGTACTTC. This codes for CATHPGTSGYEQYF.